The 9 T cell receptor beta chains listed next were all sequenced from one sample in a study of blood T cell repertoires in COVID-19. Using immunoSEQ multiplex PCR, the repertoire was profiled, and TCRdb retains in-frame clones only, with some absent. The data contain 85,000 to 95,000 clones, 65% to 90% of them singletons. The sequenced sample consisted of peripheral blood. Source of these receptors: an elderly woman with acute or convalescent COVID-19.

This chain joins TRBV11-2 and TRBJ1-5; D possibly corresponds to TRBD1 (6 bases). The CDR3 consists of 16 residues. Germline CDR1 reads SGHAT; CDR2 reads FQNNGV. The V end was cut by 5 bases, the J end by 1 base, with 15 bases between. CDR3 residues: CASSPTRGKSNQPQHF. In DNA, the CDR3 is TGTGCCAGCAGCCCAACAAGGGGGAAGAGCAATCAGCCCCAGCATTTT.

The rearrangement uses TRBV19 and TRBJ2-2; tentatively, D is TRBD1 (5 bases). This CDR3 is 15 amino acids long. V lost 6 bases and J lost 0, with 11 bases in between. Germline loops: CDR1 LNHDA, CDR2 SQIVND (reference sequence). The CDR3 DNA reads TGTGCCAGTAGCAAAGGACAAGCGAACACCGGGGAGCTGTTTTTT. Amino acids: CASSKGQANTGELFF.

The chain couples TRBV19 to TRBJ2-2, with D tentatively TRBD2 (5 bases). CDR3 length equals 15 residues. Germline lookup yields CDR1 LNHDA and CDR2 SQIVND (reference sequence). V dropped 1 base and J dropped 4 bases, with 10 bases sitting between them. The CDR3 DNA reads TGTGCCAGTAGTATAGCGGGGTTAGGCACCGGGGAGCTGTTTTTT. This gives the protein CASSIAGLGTGELFF.

The rearrangement links TRBV27 to TRBJ2-7, with 7 bases fitting TRBD1. CDR3 size: 14 residues. Germline V lookup: CDR1 MNHEY, CDR2 SMNVEV (reference sequence). J lost 0 bases, V lost 3 bases, and 2 bases had no gene match. CDR3 residues: CASSLGQSSYEQYF. CDR3 nucleotide sequence: TGTGCCAGCAGTTTGGGACAGTCCTCCTACGAGCAGTACTTC.

The V call is TRBV2, the J call TRBJ1-5; 7 bases are a match to TRBD1. The CDR3 is 14 amino acids. The V gene end was trimmed by 6 bases and the J gene end by 4 bases; junction bases not matched to a gene: 6. Germline V gene data show CDR1 as SNHLY and CDR2 as FYNNEI. CDR3 nucleotide sequence: TGTGCCAGCAGGGGGGACAGTCTAAATCAGCCCCAGCATTTT. Translating gives CASRGDSLNQPQHF.

The V gene is TRBV5-6, the J gene TRBJ2-7; the match to TRBD1 covers 9 bases. V shed 3 bases, J shed 3 bases, and the junction held 7 bases outside the gene matches. The CDR3 contains 15 residues. Germline assignment: CDR1 SGHDT and CDR2 YYEEEE. In DNA, the CDR3 is TGTGCCAGCAGCTCCCGGGACAGGGCTCGCTACGAGCAGTACTTC. Its translation is CASSSRDRARYEQYF. Full variable domain (remainder filled in from reference TRBV5-6 and TRBJ2-7): DAGVTQSPTHLIKTRGQQVTLRCSPKSGHDTVSWYQQALGQGPQFIFQYYEEEERQRGNFPDRFSGHQFPNYSSELNVNALLLGDSALYLCASSSRDRARYEQYFGPGTRLTVT.

The chain employs TRBV6-5 and TRBJ2-2, with D maybe TRBD1 (6 bases). CDR3 length equals 12 residues. Germline CDR1 and CDR2: MNHEY and SVGAGI. The V and J ends lost 6 bases and 10 bases respectively, with 12 bases between them. In nucleotides, the CDR3 is TGTGCCAGCAGGGTCTCGGGACAGGAGCTGTTTTTT. Encoded protein: CASRVSGQELFF.

As regards this clone: At one end, the junction sequence differs from germline, possibly due to a read error. The DNA of the CDR3 is TGTGCTAGTGGTTTGTCACCGGGACAGGCCAAAAACATTCAGTACTTT. Translation: CASGLSPGQAKNIQYF. The V gene is TRBV12-5, the J gene TRBJ2-4; 8 nucleotides line up with TRBD1. CDR1 is LGHNT and CDR2 is FRNRAP in the germline V gene. The CDR3 covers 16 residues.

The V gene is TRBV18, the J gene TRBJ2-3; D is possibly TRBD1 (6 bases). Germline V lookup: CDR1 KGHSH, CDR2 LQKENI. CDR3 length equals 15 residues. V lost 5 bases, J lost 5 bases, and 17 bases lay in between. In DNA, the CDR3 is TGTGCCAGCTCAGCTTCTATACAGGGAGAAGATACGCAGTATTTT. It translates to CASSASIQGEDTQYF.